Following are 12 T cell receptor beta chains from one sample sequenced in a study of neoadjuvant anti-PD-1 for oral cavity cancer. TCRdb's table, derived via immunoSEQ multiplex PCR, lists solely in-frame clones and lacks some. Of 65,000 to 95,000 clones in the sample, about 80% were seen once. Sample: PBMCs, taken before nivolumab (anti-PD-1) treatment. All receptors derive from a person aged 35-79 years with oral cavity squamous cell carcinoma.

CDR3 DNA sequence: TGTGCCAGCAGTAGTACAGGGGTCTCCTACGAGCAGTACTTC. Encoded protein: CASSSTGVSYEQYF. The chain has TRBV9 and TRBJ2-7; 7 bases line up with TRBD1. There are 14 residues in the CDR3. The junction had 5 bases not matched to a gene; V was cut back by 5 bases and J by 0 bases. CDR1 is SGDLS and CDR2 is YYNGEE in the germline V gene.

The sample holds one count of this clone. The genes are TRBV27 and TRBJ1-2; 7 positions agree with TRBD1. J gave up 6 bases and V 4 bases, and 8 bases lay outside the gene matches. CDR3 length: 14 amino acids. Germline V gene lookup returns CDR1 MNHEY and CDR2 SMNVEV (reference sequence). The CDR3 here is CASSWAGGADGYTF. Written as DNA, the CDR3 is TGTGCCAGCAGTTGGGCAGGGGGGGCTGATGGCTACACCTTC.

The chain is built from TRBV7-9 and TRBJ2-1; D unresolved. The CDR3 is 13 amino acids. Germline lookup yields CDR1 SEHNR and CDR2 FQNEAQ (reference sequence). The V and J ends lost 5 bases and 10 bases respectively, with 15 bases between them. The CDR3 loop is CASSLRLGVEQFF. The DNA for the CDR3 is TGTGCCAGCAGCCTTAGGTTGGGCGTAGAGCAGTTCTTC.

A single count supports this clone. This chain links TRBV2 with TRBJ1-1, with D unclear. From germline, CDR1 is SNHLY and CDR2 FYNNEI. This CDR3 contains 12 residues. The V gene lost 2 bases and the J gene lost 12 bases, with 13 bases spanning the gap. The CDR3, as DNA: TGTGCCAGCAGTGAACACAAGATCCAATCTTTCTTT. Protein sequence: CASSEHKIQSFF.

This chain connects TRBV30 to TRBJ2-7; no clear D. This CDR3 spans 14 amino acids. Looked up from germline, CDR1 is GTSNPN and CDR2 is SVGIG (reference sequence). Trimming removed 0 bases from V and 2 bases from J, with 11 bases in between. The CDR3 DNA sequence: TGTGCCTGGAGTGTACCTAACCGCCCCTACGAGCAGTACTTC. Protein: CAWSVPNRPYEQYF.

The chain employs TRBV29-1 and TRBJ1-2, with TRBD1 matching over 8 bases. The CDR3 consists of 13 residues. The trim removed 1 base at V and 8 bases at J, leaving 6 bases unmatched. Germline CDR1 is SQVTM and CDR2 is ANQGSEA. CDR3 amino acids: CSVEAQGARGYTF. The CDR3 nucleotides are TGCAGCGTTGAAGCGCAGGGGGCGCGCGGCTACACCTTC.

V is TRBV28 and J is TRBJ2-3, with TRBD2 as a possible D gene (6 bases). This CDR3 region has 15 residues. V was trimmed by 8 bases and J by 1 base, leaving 16 bases between them. Germline CDR1 is MDHEN and CDR2 is SYDVKM. The CDR3 DNA sequence: TGTGCCAGCGGAGTGGGGGGAGGCGGCACAGATACGCAGTATTTT. This codes for CASGVGGGGTDTQYF.

Here the CDR3 reads CASRWGRELFF. CDR3 coding DNA: TGTGCCAGCAGATGGGGCAGGGAGCTGTTTTTT. This chain joins TRBV27 and TRBJ2-2, with D possibly TRBD1 on 5 matching bases. Germline CDR1 MNHEY, CDR2 SMNVEV (reference sequence). Trimming shortened V by 6 bases and J by 9 bases, and 8 bases separated the two germline ends. The CDR3 has 11 residues.

A single count supports this clone. This chain uses TRBV2 with TRBJ2-7, with 8 bases matching TRBD1. This CDR3 region has 14 residues. Germline assignment: CDR1 SNHLY and CDR2 FYNNEI. V lost 4 bases and J lost 4; bases outside the gene matches: 6. CDR3 sequence reads: CASSARTGQYEQYF. As DNA, the CDR3 is TGTGCCAGCAGTGCCCGGACAGGGCAGTACGAGCAGTACTTC. Combining the CDR3 with reference TRBV2 and TRBJ2-7 gives the whole variable domain EPEVTQTPSHQVTQMGQEVILRCVPISNHLYFYWYRQILGQKVEFLVSFYNNEISEKSEIFDDQFSVERPDGSNFTLKIRSTKLEDSAMYFCASSARTGQYEQYFGPGTRLTVT.

This clone has a single count. The chain combines TRBV5-6 with TRBJ1-5; possible D gene TRBD1, 6 bases. Germline CDR1 SGHDT, CDR2 YYEEEE. The V gene lost 2 bases and the J gene lost 0 bases, with 18 bases spanning the gap. The CDR3 length is 18 residues. The CDR3: CASSLGGQGLYSNQPQHF. In DNA, the CDR3 is TGTGCCAGCAGCTTAGGAGGGCAGGGGCTATATAGCAATCAGCCCCAGCATTTT. Filled out from reference TRBV5-6 and TRBJ1-5, the complete variable domain reads DAGVTQSPTHLIKTRGQQVTLRCSPKSGHDTVSWYQQALGQGPQFIFQYYEEEERQRGNFPDRFSGHQFPNYSSELNVNALLLGDSALYLCASSLGGQGLYSNQPQHFGDGTRLSIL.

This clone came up once. The chain has TRBV5-4 and TRBJ1-2; no definite D call. V lost 4 bases, J lost 10 bases, and 17 bases lay in between. The CDR3 length is 13 residues. CDR1 and CDR2 (germline): SGHNT, YYREEE (reference sequence). This CDR3 is CASSGILNMAYTF. Written as DNA, the CDR3 is TGTGCCAGCAGCGGTATACTCAATATGGCCTACACCTTC.

Comment on this clone: Other DNA sequences in the same sample also yield this CDR3. The gene calls are TRBV6-6 and TRBJ1-1; D is possibly TRBD1 (5 bases). The CDR3 consists of 14 residues. Looked up from germline, CDR1 is MNHNY and CDR2 is SVGAGI (reference sequence). Trimming removed 0 bases at V and 4 bases at J, with 9 bases between. CDR3 sequence: CASSYSTGGTEAFF. CDR3 DNA sequence: TGTGCCAGCAGTTACTCGACCGGGGGCACTGAAGCTTTCTTT.